The present TCR beta chain was sequenced within a study of blood T cell repertoires in COVID-19. Turning to the study itself: Acute and convalescent COVID-19 specimens originated in the United States, Italy and Spain. Sample material is recorded as cDNA or gDNA derived from T cells, B-cell-depleted T cells, or PBMCs.

Methods used by the authors: Amplification of reference gene primers was used by the study to estimate nucleated cell counts. Clones were read by immunoSEQ multiplex PCR, and TCRdb kept only the in-frame ones, dropping some. Clonal size and the V and J genes are those of that table, whereas D and trimming came from the DNA. Found here are 200,000 or so clones, approximately 79% of them singletons; the top ten hold 5.1%. The CDR3 is made up of 17 amino acids. The V gene's germline CDR1 is WSHSY and CDR2 SAAADI. With 0 bases clipped from V and 4 bases from J, the junction kept 9 bases outside the gene matches.

Material for sequencing was peripheral blood. The TCR originated in a human donor in a cohort sampled during active COVID-19. The chain is built from TRBV10-2 and TRBJ2-1; 7 nucleotides agree with TRBD2. CDR3 DNA: TGCGCCAGCAGTGAGTCGACGCTAGCGGTAAAATACAATGAGCAGTTCTTC. Translation gives CASSESTLAVKYNEQFF.